The present T cell receptor beta chain was sequenced within a study of cytomegalovirus exposure and HLA in healthy donors. General study findings and limits: Most subjects' HLA-A and HLA-B alleles were reportedly predicted from TCR beta sequences.

The V and J ends lost 3 bases and 8 bases, in that order; junction bases with no gene match: 13. The length of the CDR3 is 15 residues. The germline gives CDR1 SNHLY, CDR2 FYNNEI. The PCR contained 60 Vbeta and 13 Jbeta primers. The assay was immunoSEQ multiplex PCR, and TCRdb's table has in-frame clones only and misses some. The repertoire has approximately 61,000 clones, 75% to 85% of them found once; the top ten carry roughly half. At sampling all donors were nominally healthy, likely with unrecorded immune exposures. This clone was detected once. Its antigen is still unknown. The chain recombines TRBV2 with TRBJ2-7, with 7 bases aligning to TRBD2. The clonotype originates from a man aged 45 to 65 in good health and CMV-seropositive. The specimen was PBMCs. CDR3 in amino acids: CASSDDIAGAIQQYF. CDR3 nucleotide sequence: TGTGCCAGCAGTGATGACATAGCGGGTGCCATCCAGCAGTACTTC. Full variable domain (rest looked up from reference TRBV2 and TRBJ2-7): EPEVTQTPSHQVTQMGQEVILRCVPISNHLYFYWYRQILGQKVEFLVSFYNNEISEKSEIFDDQFSVERPDGSNFTLKIRSTKLEDSAMYFCASSDDIAGAIQQYFGPGTRLTVT.